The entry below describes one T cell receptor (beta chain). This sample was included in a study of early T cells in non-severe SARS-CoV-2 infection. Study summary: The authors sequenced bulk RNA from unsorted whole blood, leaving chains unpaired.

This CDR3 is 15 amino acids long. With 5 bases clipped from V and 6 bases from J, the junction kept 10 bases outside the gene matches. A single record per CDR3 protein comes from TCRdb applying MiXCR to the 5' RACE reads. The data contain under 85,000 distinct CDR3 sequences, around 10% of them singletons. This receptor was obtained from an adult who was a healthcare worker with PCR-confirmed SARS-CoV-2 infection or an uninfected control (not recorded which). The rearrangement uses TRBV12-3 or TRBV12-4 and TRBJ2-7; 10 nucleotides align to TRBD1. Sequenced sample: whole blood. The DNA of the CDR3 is TGTGCCAGCAGTATCGACAGGGGGCGGGTATGCGAGCAGTACTTC. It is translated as CASSIDRGRVCEQYF.